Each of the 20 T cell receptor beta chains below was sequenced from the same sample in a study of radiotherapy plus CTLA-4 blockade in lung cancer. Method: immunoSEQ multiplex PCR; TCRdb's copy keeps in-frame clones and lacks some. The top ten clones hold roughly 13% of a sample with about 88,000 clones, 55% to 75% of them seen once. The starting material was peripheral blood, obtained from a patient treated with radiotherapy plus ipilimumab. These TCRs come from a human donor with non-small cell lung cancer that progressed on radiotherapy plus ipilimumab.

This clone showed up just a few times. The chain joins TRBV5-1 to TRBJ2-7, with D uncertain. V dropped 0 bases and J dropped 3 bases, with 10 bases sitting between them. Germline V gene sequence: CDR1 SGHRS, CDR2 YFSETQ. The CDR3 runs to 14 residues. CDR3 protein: CASSLDQVFYEQYF. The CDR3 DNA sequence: TGCGCCAGCAGCTTGGATCAGGTTTTCTACGAGCAGTACTTC.

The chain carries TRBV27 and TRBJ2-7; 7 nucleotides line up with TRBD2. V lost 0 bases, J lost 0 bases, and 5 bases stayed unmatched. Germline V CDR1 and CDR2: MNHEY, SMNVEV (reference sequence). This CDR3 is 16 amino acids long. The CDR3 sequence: CASSLSGGSSSYEQYF. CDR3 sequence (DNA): TGTGCCAGCAGTTTATCGGGCGGGAGCAGCTCCTACGAGCAGTACTTC.

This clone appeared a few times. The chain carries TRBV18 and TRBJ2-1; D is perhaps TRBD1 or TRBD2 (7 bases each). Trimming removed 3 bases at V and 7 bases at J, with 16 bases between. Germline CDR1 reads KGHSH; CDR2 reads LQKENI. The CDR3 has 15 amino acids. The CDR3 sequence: CASSPPSRGGNEQFF. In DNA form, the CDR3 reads TGTGCCAGCTCACCGCCGTCCAGGGGGGGAAATGAGCAGTTCTTC.

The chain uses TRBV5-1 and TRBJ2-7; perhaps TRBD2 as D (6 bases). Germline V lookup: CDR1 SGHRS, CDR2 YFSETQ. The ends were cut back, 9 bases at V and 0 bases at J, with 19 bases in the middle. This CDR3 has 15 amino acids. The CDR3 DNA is TGCGCCACACGGGCGGGGACGGTTTCCTCCTACGAGCAGTACTTC. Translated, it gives CATRAGTVSSYEQYF.

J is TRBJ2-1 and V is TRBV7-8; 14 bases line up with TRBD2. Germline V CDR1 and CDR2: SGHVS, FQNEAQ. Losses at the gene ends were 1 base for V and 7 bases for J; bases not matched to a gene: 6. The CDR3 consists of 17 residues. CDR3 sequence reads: CASSLEGTSGSRNEQFF. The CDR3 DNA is TGTGCCAGCAGCTTAGAAGGGACTAGCGGGAGTAGGAATGAGCAGTTCTTC.

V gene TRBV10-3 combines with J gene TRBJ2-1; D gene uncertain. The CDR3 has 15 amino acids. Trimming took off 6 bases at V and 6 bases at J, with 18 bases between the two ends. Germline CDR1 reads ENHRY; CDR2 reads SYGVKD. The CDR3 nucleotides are TGTGCCATCAGCCCCCCGGGTATACGTCCCAATGAGCAGTTCTTC. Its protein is CAISPPGIRPNEQFF.

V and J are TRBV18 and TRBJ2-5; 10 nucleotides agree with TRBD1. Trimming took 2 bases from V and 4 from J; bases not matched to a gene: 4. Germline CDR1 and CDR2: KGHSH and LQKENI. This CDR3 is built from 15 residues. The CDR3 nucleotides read TGTGCCAGCTCACCAGGGACAGGGGAAAGAGAGACCCAGTACTTC. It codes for CASSPGTGERETQYF.

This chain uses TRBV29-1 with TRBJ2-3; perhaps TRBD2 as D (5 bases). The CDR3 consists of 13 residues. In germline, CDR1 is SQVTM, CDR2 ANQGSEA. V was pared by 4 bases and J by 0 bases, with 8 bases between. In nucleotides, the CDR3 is TGCAGCGTTGTCCGGGATAGCACAGATACGCAGTATTTT. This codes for CSVVRDSTDTQYF.

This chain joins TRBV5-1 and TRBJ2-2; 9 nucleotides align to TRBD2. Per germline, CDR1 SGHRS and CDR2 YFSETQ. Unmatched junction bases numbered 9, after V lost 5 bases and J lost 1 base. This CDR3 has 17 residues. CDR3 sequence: CASSVAGVERNTGELFF. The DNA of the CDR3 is TGCGCCAGCAGTGTAGCGGGAGTGGAGAGGAACACCGGGGAGCTGTTTTTT.

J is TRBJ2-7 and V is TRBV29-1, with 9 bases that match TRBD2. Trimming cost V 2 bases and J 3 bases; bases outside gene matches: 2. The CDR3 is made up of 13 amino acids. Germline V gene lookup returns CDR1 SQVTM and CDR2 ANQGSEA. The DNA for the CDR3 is TGCAGCGTTGAAACTAGCGGGCTCTACGAGCAGTACTTC. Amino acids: CSVETSGLYEQYF.

The CDR3 bases are TGTGCCAGCAGCCCCGGGCCAGAAAAACTGTTTTTT. Amino acid sequence: CASSPGPEKLFF. This chain links TRBV6-5 with TRBJ1-4; D remains unclear. The V gene lost 6 bases and the J gene lost 8 bases, with 10 bases spanning the gap. Germline CDR1 reads MNHEY; CDR2 reads SVGAGI. The CDR3 covers 12 residues.

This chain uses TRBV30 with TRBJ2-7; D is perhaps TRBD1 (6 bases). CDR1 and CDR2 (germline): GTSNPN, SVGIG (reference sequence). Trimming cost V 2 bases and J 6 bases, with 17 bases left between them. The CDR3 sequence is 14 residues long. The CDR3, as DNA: TGTGCCTGGAGTCCGAACAGGGAGACTGGCGAGCAGTACTTC. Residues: CAWSPNRETGEQYF.

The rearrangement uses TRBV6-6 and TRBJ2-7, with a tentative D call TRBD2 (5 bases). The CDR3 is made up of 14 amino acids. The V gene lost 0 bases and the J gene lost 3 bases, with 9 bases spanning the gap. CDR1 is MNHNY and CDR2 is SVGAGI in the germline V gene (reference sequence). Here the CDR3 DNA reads TGTGCCAGCAGTTACTCGGACTCGGGCTACGAGCAGTACTTC. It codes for CASSYSDSGYEQYF.

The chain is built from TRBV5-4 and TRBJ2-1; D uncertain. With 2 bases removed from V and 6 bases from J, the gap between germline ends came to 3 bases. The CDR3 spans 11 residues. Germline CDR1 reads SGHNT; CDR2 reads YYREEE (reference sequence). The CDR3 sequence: CASSFTNEQFF. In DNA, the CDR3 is TGTGCCAGCAGCTTTACCAATGAGCAGTTCTTC.

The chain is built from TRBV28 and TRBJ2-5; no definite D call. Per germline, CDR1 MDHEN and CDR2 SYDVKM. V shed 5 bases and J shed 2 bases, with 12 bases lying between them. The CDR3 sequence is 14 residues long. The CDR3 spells CASSPPDGQETQYF. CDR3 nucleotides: TGTGCCAGCAGTCCGCCCGACGGGCAAGAGACCCAGTACTTC.

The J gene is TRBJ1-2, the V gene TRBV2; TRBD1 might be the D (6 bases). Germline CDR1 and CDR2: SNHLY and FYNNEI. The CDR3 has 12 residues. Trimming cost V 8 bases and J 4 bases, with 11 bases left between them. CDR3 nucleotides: TGTGCCAGCGGTACAGGGACCTATGGCTACACCTTC. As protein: CASGTGTYGYTF.

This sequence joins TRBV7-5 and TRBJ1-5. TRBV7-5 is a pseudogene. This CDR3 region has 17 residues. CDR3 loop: CVRSFLGEGGSNQPQHF. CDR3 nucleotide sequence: TGTGTCAGAAGCTTTCTTGGGGAAGGTGGGAGCAATCAGCCCCAGCATTTT.

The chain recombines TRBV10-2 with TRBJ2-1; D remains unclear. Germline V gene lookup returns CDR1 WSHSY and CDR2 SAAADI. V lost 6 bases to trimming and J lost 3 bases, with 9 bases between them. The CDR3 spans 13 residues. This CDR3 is CASSSDFYNEQFF. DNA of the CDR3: TGCGCCAGCAGCTCGGATTTCTACAATGAGCAGTTCTTC.

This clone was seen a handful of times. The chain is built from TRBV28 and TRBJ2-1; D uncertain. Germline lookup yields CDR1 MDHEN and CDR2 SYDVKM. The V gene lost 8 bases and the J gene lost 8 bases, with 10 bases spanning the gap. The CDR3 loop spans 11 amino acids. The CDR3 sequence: CASARTYEQFF. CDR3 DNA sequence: TGTGCCAGCGCAAGAACCTATGAGCAGTTCTTC.

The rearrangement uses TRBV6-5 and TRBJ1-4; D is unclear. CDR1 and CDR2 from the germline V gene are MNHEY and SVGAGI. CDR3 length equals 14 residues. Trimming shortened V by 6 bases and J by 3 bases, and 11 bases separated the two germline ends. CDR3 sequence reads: CASSSSLANEKLFF. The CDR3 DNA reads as TGTGCCAGCAGCTCTTCCTTGGCTAATGAAAAACTGTTTTTT.